This T cell receptor (beta chain) emerged from a study of T cells in Graves' hyperthyroidism and ophthalmopathy. Findings and limits, study-wide: Researchers report that a 13 V-J model separated ophthalmopathy from stable hyperthyroidism. Onset of ophthalmopathy came a median approximately 6.5 months after the model predicted it.

Ophthalmopathy cases met thresholds of Clinical Activity Score at least 3, NOSPECS grade at least 4 and duration under 3 months. Diagnostic assessment was based on clinical symptoms, serum thyroxine and TRAb, thyroid ultrasound and orbital computed tomography. Trimming removed 1 base at V and 2 bases at J, with 8 bases between. The CDR3 has 14 residues. CDR1 is SGHTA and CDR2 is FQGNSA in the germline V gene. In its sample, this clonotype was seen many times. Its target is not known. Amplified TCR beta CDR3 regions derived from RNA transcripts. In the first-round RT-PCR of the TCR CDR3, the HTBI primer set was used. TCRdb independently ran MiXCR on the multiplex PCR reads; one entry per CDR3 protein. The sample includes 530,000 or so distinct CDR3 sequences, approximately 17% of them seen just once.

The TCR originated in a woman between 18 and 29 years old with Graves' ophthalmopathy. The rearrangement links TRBV7-2 to TRBJ1-2; perhaps TRBD1 as D (5 bases). Specimen: blood. DNA of the CDR3: TGTGCCAGCAGCTTAGTCCAGGGAAACTATGGCTACACCTTC. Translating it yields CASSLVQGNYGYTF.